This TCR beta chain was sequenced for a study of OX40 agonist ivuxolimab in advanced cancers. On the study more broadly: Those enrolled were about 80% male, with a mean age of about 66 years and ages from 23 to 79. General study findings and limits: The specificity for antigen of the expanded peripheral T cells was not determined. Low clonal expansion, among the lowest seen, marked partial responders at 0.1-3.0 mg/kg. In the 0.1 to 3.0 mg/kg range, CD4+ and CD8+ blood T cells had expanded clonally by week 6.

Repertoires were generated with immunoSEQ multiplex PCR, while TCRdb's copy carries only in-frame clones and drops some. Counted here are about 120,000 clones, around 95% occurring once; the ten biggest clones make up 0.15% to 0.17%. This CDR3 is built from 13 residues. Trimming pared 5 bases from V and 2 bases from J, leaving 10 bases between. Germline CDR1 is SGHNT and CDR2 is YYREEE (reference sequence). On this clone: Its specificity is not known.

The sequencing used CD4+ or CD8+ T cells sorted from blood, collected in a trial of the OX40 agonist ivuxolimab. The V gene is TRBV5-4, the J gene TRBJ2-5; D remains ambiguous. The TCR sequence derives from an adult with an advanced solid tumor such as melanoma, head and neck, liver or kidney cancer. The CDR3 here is CASSVRLQETQYF. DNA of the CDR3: TGTGCCAGCAGTGTCCGGTTACAAGAGACCCAGTACTTC.